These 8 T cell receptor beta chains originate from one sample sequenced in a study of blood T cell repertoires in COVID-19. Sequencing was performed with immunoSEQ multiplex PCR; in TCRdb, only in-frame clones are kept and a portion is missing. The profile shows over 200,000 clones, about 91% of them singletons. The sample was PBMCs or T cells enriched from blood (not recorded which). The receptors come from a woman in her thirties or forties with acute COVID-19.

The CDR3 DNA follows: TGCGCCAGCAGCTCAGATTCGCCGCCAACGCAGCAGTTCTTC. The encoded protein is CASSSDSPPTQQFF. The chain has TRBV5-1 and TRBJ2-1; no definite D call. The CDR3 contains 14 residues. Germline V gene sequence: CDR1 SGHRS, CDR2 YFSETQ. V was cut by 3 bases and J by 11 bases, with 18 bases left in between.

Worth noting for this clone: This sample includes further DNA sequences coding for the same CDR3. CDR3 residues: CASSADRSSYNEQFF. In nucleotides, the CDR3 is TGTGCCAGCAGTGCCGACAGGAGCTCCTACAATGAGCAGTTCTTC. The rearrangement joins TRBV2 to TRBJ2-1; a possible D gene is TRBD1 (6 bases). The CDR3 has 15 amino acids. Trimming shortened V by 4 bases and J by 0 bases, and 10 bases separated the two germline ends. The germline CDR1 and CDR2 sequences are SNHLY and FYNNEI.

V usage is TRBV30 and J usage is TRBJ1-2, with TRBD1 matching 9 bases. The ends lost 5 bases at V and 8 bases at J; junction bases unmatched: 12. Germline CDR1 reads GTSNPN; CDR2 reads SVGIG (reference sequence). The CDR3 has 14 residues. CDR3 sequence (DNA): TGTGCCTGGGATCCTACAGGGGGCGCGGGCGGCTACACCTTC. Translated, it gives CAWDPTGGAGGYTF. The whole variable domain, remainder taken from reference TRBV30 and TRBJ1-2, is SQTIHQWPATLVQPVGSPLSLECTVEGTSNPNLYWYRQAAGRGLQLLFYSVGIGQISSEVPQNLSASRPQDRQFILSSKKLLLSDSGFYLCAWDPTGGAGGYTFGSGTRLTVV.

CDR3 nucleotides: TGTGCCAGCACCCTGGGGGGGGCGGTCACTGAAGCTTTCTTT. Protein sequence: CASTLGGAVTEAFF. The chain employs TRBV6-5 and TRBJ1-1; D perhaps matches TRBD1 (6 bases). The CDR3 contains 14 residues. Germline V CDR1 and CDR2: MNHEY, SVGAGI. V dropped 7 bases and J dropped 4 bases, with 16 bases sitting between them.

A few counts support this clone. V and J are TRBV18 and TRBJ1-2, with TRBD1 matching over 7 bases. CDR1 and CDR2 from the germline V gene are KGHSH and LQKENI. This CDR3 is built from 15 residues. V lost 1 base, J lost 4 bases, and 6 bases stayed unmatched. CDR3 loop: CASSPQEGAGYGYTF. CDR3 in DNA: TGTGCCAGCTCACCACAAGAGGGGGCCGGCTATGGCTACACCTTC.

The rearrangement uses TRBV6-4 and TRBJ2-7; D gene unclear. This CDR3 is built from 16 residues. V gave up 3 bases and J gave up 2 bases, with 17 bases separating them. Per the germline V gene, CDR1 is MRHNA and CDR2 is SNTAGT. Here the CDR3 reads CASSEVRGPSAYEQYV. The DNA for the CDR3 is TGTGCCAGCAGTGAAGTAAGAGGCCCGTCTGCCTACGAGCAGTACGTC.

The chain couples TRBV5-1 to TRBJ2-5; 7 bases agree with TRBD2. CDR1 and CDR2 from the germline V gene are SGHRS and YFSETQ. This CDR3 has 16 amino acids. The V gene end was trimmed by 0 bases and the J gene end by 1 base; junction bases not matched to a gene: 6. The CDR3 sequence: CASSLGGGGGQETQYF. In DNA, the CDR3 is TGCGCCAGCAGCTTGGGTGGCGGGGGAGGCCAAGAGACCCAGTACTTC.

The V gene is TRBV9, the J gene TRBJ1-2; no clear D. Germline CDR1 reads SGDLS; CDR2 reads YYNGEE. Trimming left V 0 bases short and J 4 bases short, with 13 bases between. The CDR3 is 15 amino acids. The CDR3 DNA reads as TGTGCCAGCAGCGTAGGGGCCGACGGAGGCTATGGCTACACCTTC. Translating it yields CASSVGADGGYGYTF.